Listed below are T cell receptor beta chains from one sample, sequenced in a study of blood T cell repertoires in COVID-19. The protocol was immunoSEQ multiplex PCR, while the TCRdb copy is restricted to in-frame clones and leaves out a portion. Seen here are 360,000 or so clones, 89% observed once, and the top ten hold less than 2%. Material for sequencing was PBMCs or T cells enriched from blood (not recorded which). The receptors derive from a woman in her 30s who had recovered from COVID-19. Both conserved end residues are part of each CDR3. D genes are given only for firm matches. Size tells how often a clone was seen (once, few, many) or the class of an expanded clone, and some rows leave it out.

j_gene | v_gene | abundance | d_gene | CDR3aa | CDR3nt
TRBJ2-4 | TRBV7-3 | - | - | CASSPGGSGKNIQYF | TGTGCCAGCAGCCCGGGGGGCTCTGGCAAAAACATTCAGTACTTC
TRBJ1-2 | TRBV10-1 | few | - | CASSPVSPYGYTF | TGCGCCAGCAGTCCGGTGTCCCCCTATGGCTACACCTTC
TRBJ2-1 | TRBV4-2 | - | TRBD2 | CASSQGTSGMVRFF | TGTGCCAGCAGCCAAGGGACTAGCGGGATGGTTAGGTTCTTC
TRBJ1-2 | TRBV5-8 | once | TRBD1 | CASSPPWDRENYGYTF | TGTGCCAGCAGCCCCCCGTGGGACAGGGAAAACTATGGCTACACCTTC
TRBJ2-1 | TRBV5-5 | - | TRBD2 | CASSLRLAGPAYNEQFF | TGTGCCAGCAGCTTGAGACTAGCGGGGCCTGCCTACAATGAGCAGTTCTTC
TRBJ1-5 | TRBV6-1 | - | - | CASSEALQGLGQPQHF | TGTGCCAGCAGTGAAGCGCTTCAGGGGTTGGGCCAGCCCCAGCATTTT
TRBJ1-2 | TRBV10-3 | few | TRBD1 | CAISGGTGLYGYTF | TGTGCCATCAGTGGTGGGACAGGGCTCTATGGCTACACCTTC
TRBJ1-1 | TRBV2 | - | - | CASSGGGWDTEAFF | TGTGCCAGCAGTGGGGGAGGTTGGGACACTGAAGCTTTCTTT
TRBJ1-1 | TRBV7-3 | - | - | CASSSATNTEAFF | TGTGCCAGCAGCTCTGCTACGAACACTGAAGCTTTCTTT
TRBJ1-2 | TRBV19 | - | - | CASSISEGTDGYTF | TGTGCCAGTAGTATTTCGGAGGGTACGGATGGCTACACCTTC
TRBJ2-7 | TRBV28 | - | - | CASSLDRPSYEQYF | TGTGCCAGCAGTTTAGACAGACCCTCCTACGAGCAGTACTTC
TRBJ2-7 | TRBV7-8 | - | TRBD1 | CASSSRTGGSYEQYF | TGTGCCAGCAGCTCCAGGACAGGGGGGTCCTACGAGCAGTACTTC
TRBJ1-3 | TRBV6-1 | - | TRBD1 | CASGPQGGRNTIYF | TGTGCCAGCGGACCTCAGGGGGGACGAAACACCATATATTTT
TRBJ2-1 | TRBV5-6 | - | TRBD1 | CASSMTGTGSSYNEQFF | TGTGCCAGCAGCATGACCGGGACAGGGAGCTCCTACAATGAGCAGTTCTTC
TRBJ1-6 | TRBV6-5 | - | - | CASSYQGTSSPLHF | TGTGCCAGCAGTTACCAGGGAACTTCTTCACCCCTCCACTTT
TRBJ2-7 | TRBV5-1 | - | TRBD1 | CASSLGQGAPYEQYF | TGCGCCAGCAGCTTGGGACAGGGGGCTCCCTACGAGCAGTACTTC
TRBJ2-7 | TRBV11-1 | once | TRBD2 | CASSLVAGEYEQYF | TGTGCCAGCAGCTTAGTAGCGGGAGAATACGAGCAGTACTTC
TRBJ2-7 | TRBV27 | - | - | CASSLSHVSSYEQYF | TGTGCCAGCAGTTTATCCCACGTGAGCTCCTACGAGCAGTACTTC
TRBJ1-1 | TRBV9 | - | - | CASTSQPTADTEAFF | TGTGCCAGCACGTCTCAACCGACAGCCGACACTGAAGCTTTCTTT
TRBJ1-1 | TRBV27 | - | TRBD1 | CASRTGPMSTEAFF | TGTGCCAGTCGGACAGGGCCCATGAGCACTGAAGCTTTCTTT
TRBJ1-6 | TRBV6-5 | - | - | CASSLRGPGGSPLHF | TGTGCCAGCAGTTTAAGGGGCCCGGGCGGTTCACCCCTCCACTTT
TRBJ2-5 | TRBV5-1 | - | TRBD2 | CASSLGTSGTQETQYF | TGCGCCAGCAGCCTGGGGACTAGCGGGACCCAAGAGACCCAGTACTTC
TRBJ2-7 | TRBV21-1 | once | - | CASSSLGGTYEQYF | TGTGCCAGCAGCTCGTTAGGGGGAACCTACGAGCAGTACTTC
TRBJ2-2 | TRBV19 | - | TRBD2 | CATLGVSGPKAGELFF | TGTGCCACCCTGGGTGTTAGCGGGCCTAAGGCCGGGGAGCTGTTTTTT
TRBJ1-2 | TRBV7-2 | - | TRBD1 | CANSLTGAMDRGDGYTF | TGTGCCAACAGCTTAACGGGCGCGATGGACAGGGGGGATGGCTACACCTTC
TRBJ1-2 | TRBV27 | - | TRBD1 | CASSKGRGRDYGYTF | TGTGCCAGCAGCAAAGGCAGGGGGCGCGACTATGGCTACACCTTC
TRBJ2-2 | TRBV10-3 | - | - | CASQAGANTGELFF | TGTGCCAGTCAAGCGGGCGCGAACACCGGGGAGCTGTTTTTT
TRBJ1-5 | TRBV18 | - | - | CASSPHNNQPQHF | TGTGCCAGCTCACCCCACAACAATCAGCCCCAGCATTTT
TRBJ1-2 | TRBV12-3/TRBV12-4 | - | - | CASSFPGINGYTF | TGTGCCAGCAGTTTTCCGGGTATCAATGGCTACACCTTC
TRBJ2-7 | TRBV4-1 | - | TRBD1 | CASSQDSGTGRHEQYF | TGCGCCAGCAGCCAAGATTCCGGGACAGGTAGGCACGAGCAGTACTTC
TRBJ2-7 | TRBV5-1 | - | - | CASSLDSLRGIYEQYF | TGCGCCAGCAGCTTGGACAGCCTCCGGGGGATCTACGAGCAGTACTTC
TRBJ2-3 | TRBV3-1/TRBV3-2 | - | TRBD2 | CASRHSGSIQDTQYF | TGTGCCAGCAGGCATAGCGGGAGTATTCAAGATACGCAGTATTTT